This T cell receptor beta chain comes out of a study of cytomegalovirus exposure and HLA in healthy donors. The PCR employed 60 Vbeta primers together with 13 Jbeta primers. The protocol was immunoSEQ multiplex PCR, while the TCRdb copy is restricted to in-frame clones and leaves out a portion. The sample contains about 210,000 clones, over 60% of which appear only once. Germline CDR1 is SEHNR and CDR2 is FQNEAQ (reference sequence). The CDR3 has 14 amino acids. Trimming cost V 4 bases and J 5 bases, with 12 bases left between them. V and J are TRBV7-9 and TRBJ1-5; a possible D gene is TRBD1 (5 bases). The specimen sequenced was PBMCs. This sequence originates from a male donor in good health and CMV-seronegative. The chain's CDR3 is CASSSMGGDQPQHF. DNA of the CDR3: TGTGCCAGCAGCTCGATGGGGGGTGATCAGCCCCAGCATTTT.